What follows are 14 T cell receptor beta chains derived from one specimen sequenced in a study of T cell changes during pregnancy in multiple sclerosis. The assay was immunoSEQ multiplex PCR, and TCRdb's table has in-frame clones only and misses some. This repertoire shows 36,000 or so clones, roughly 91% found once; its top ten account for roughly 0.56%. Sample: CD4+ T cells from peripheral blood mononuclear cells, taken in the first trimester of pregnancy. These receptor sequences come from a female donor with multiple sclerosis, enrolled in a pregnancy study.

This clone was found a few times. This sequence joins TRBV5-1 and TRBJ2-2; D uncertain. The CDR3 is 16 residues long. V lost 0 bases, J lost 2 bases, and 11 bases lay in between. From germline, CDR1 is SGHRS and CDR2 YFSETQ. DNA for the CDR3: TGCGCCAGCAGCTTGGCCGCAGGCGCCAACACCGGGGAGCTGTTTTTT. Encoded protein: CASSLAAGANTGELFF. The complete variable domain, with remaining parts taken from reference TRBV5-1 and TRBJ2-2, reads KAGVTQTPRYLIKTRGQQVTLSCSPISGHRSVSWYQQTPGQGLQFLFEYFSETQRNKGNFPGRFSGRQFSNSRSEMNVSTLELGDSALYLCASSLAAGANTGELFFGEGSRLTVL.

This clone was seen a single time. The J gene is TRBJ2-2, the V gene TRBV7-9, with 7 bases matching TRBD2. CDR1 is SEHNR and CDR2 is FQNEAQ in the germline V gene (reference sequence). The CDR3 is made up of 15 amino acids. V dropped 4 bases and J dropped 3; count of bases not matched to a gene: 5. CDR3 sequence reads: CASSSRAGDTGELFF. The CDR3 DNA reads as TGTGCCAGCAGCTCCCGGGCGGGGGACACCGGGGAGCTGTTTTTT.

The genes are TRBV5-1 and TRBJ1-2; D unclear. The length of the CDR3 is 14 residues. Germline V gene lookup returns CDR1 SGHRS and CDR2 YFSETQ. V was cut by 0 bases and J by 4 bases, with 10 bases left in between. CDR3 nucleotides: TGCGCCAGCAGCTTGGAAACAGCCACCTATGGCTACACCTTC. This encodes CASSLETATYGYTF.

The J gene is TRBJ1-5, the V gene TRBV19; D is possibly TRBD1 (5 bases). Germline CDR1 reads LNHDA; CDR2 reads SQIVND (reference sequence). V dropped 5 bases and J dropped 0 bases, with 11 bases sitting between them. CDR3 length: 15 residues. The CDR3 bases are TGTGCCAGTAGTCGGGGGAGGAATAGCAATCAGCCCCAGCATTTT. It specifies CASSRGRNSNQPQHF.

The rearrangement links TRBV5-4 to TRBJ2-1, with D perhaps TRBD2 (6 bases). Germline V lookup: CDR1 SGHNT, CDR2 YYREEE (reference sequence). The CDR3 loop spans 16 amino acids. Trimming stripped 4 bases from V and 0 bases from J, with 14 bases between. The CDR3 nucleotides read TGTGCCAGCAGCCCGAGTGGGACTGGCTCCTACAATGAGCAGTTCTTC. It specifies CASSPSGTGSYNEQFF.

The chain couples TRBV19 to TRBJ1-5; 9 nucleotides align to TRBD1. The CDR3 extends over 13 amino acids. J gave up 4 bases and V 5 bases, and 0 bases lay outside the gene matches. Looked up from germline, CDR1 is LNHDA and CDR2 is SQIVND (reference sequence). As DNA, the CDR3 is TGTGCCAGTAGTGGGACAGGGAATCAGCCCCAGCATTTT. This translates into CASSGTGNQPQHF.

The chain carries TRBV25-1 and TRBJ1-2, with D unclear. Trimming took 7 bases from V and 4 from J, leaving 13 bases between them. The CDR3 contains 13 residues. Germline V gene data show CDR1 as MGHDK and CDR2 as SYGVNS. CDR3 protein: CASKVGDGYGYTF. In nucleotides, the CDR3 is TGTGCCAGCAAGGTCGGGGATGGCTATGGCTACACCTTC.

The chain carries TRBV5-1 and TRBJ2-1; TRBD1 is a possible D gene (5 bases). The ends were cut back, 0 bases at V and 6 bases at J, with 13 bases in the middle. Germline CDR1 SGHRS, CDR2 YFSETQ. The CDR3 length is 15 residues. The CDR3 nucleotides are TGCGCCAGCAGCTTGGCCCAGGGAAGCGTCAATGAGCAGTTCTTC. Its translation is CASSLAQGSVNEQFF.

The rearrangement uses TRBV28 and TRBJ1-1, with D tentatively TRBD1 (5 bases). The ends were cut back, 1 base at V and 0 bases at J, with 15 bases in the middle. The CDR3 sequence is 17 residues long. Germline V CDR1 and CDR2: MDHEN, SYDVKM. CDR3 nucleotides: TGTGCCAGCAGTTTATACGGCGACAGAACCATGAACACTGAAGCTTTCTTT. Its translation is CASSLYGDRTMNTEAFF.

CDR3 in DNA: TGTGCCAGTAGTTTGCCGGGACTAGCGGGAGGGCCCACCTACAATGAGCAGTTCTTC. The encoded protein is CASSLPGLAGGPTYNEQFF. This chain uses TRBV19 with TRBJ2-1; 16 bases line up with TRBD2. The CDR3 covers 19 residues. CDR1 LNHDA and CDR2 SQIVND come from the germline V gene (reference sequence). Losses at the gene ends were 5 bases for V and 2 bases for J; bases not matched to a gene: 9. Complete variable domain (other parts from reference TRBV19 and TRBJ2-1): DGGITQSPKYLFRKEGQNVTLSCEQNLNHDAMYWYRQDPGQGLRLIYYSQIVNDFQKGDIAEGYSVSREKKESFPLTVTSAQKNPTAFYLCASSLPGLAGGPTYNEQFFGPGTRLTVL.

The genes are TRBV30 and TRBJ2-3; the D is unclear. The CDR3 loop spans 11 amino acids. Germline V lookup: CDR1 GTSNPN, CDR2 SVGIG (reference sequence). Trimming left V 3 bases short and J 4 bases short, with 5 bases between. The CDR3 region is CAWSGADTQYF. CDR3 sequence (DNA): TGTGCCTGGAGCGGTGCAGATACGCAGTATTTT.

The chain joins TRBV18 to TRBJ2-7, with TRBD1 identical over 8 bases. CDR3 length: 17 amino acids. The junction had 10 bases not matched to a gene; V was cut back by 3 bases and J by 0 bases. CDR1 is KGHSH, CDR2 LQKENI, per germline. This CDR3 is CASSPINRDRSSYEQYF. CDR3 bases: TGTGCCAGCTCACCGATCAACCGGGACAGGAGCTCCTACGAGCAGTACTTC. The entire variable domain, with the rest obtained from reference TRBV18 and TRBJ2-7, is as follows: NAGVMQNPRHLVRRRGQEARLRCSPMKGHSHVYWYRQLPEEGLKFMVYLQKENIIDESGMPKERFSAEFPKEGPSILRIQQVVRGDSAAYFCASSPINRDRSSYEQYFGPGTRLTVT.

The rearrangement joins TRBV11-2 to TRBJ2-2, with 8 nucleotides matching TRBD2. Germline-derived CDR1 and CDR2 are SGHAT and FQNNGV. The CDR3 totals 18 residues. V was pared by 4 bases and J by 3 bases, with 13 bases of the junction left unmatched. The CDR3 sequence: CASSYRTSPPSHTGELFF. In DNA, the CDR3 is TGTGCCAGCAGCTATCGGACTAGCCCGCCCTCTCACACCGGGGAGCTGTTTTTT.

V is TRBV6-5 and J is TRBJ1-2; TRBD1 is a possible D gene (6 bases). Trimming pared 8 bases from V and 7 bases from J, leaving 11 bases between. The germline V gene has CDR1 MNHEY and CDR2 SVGAGI. The CDR3 runs to 11 residues. This CDR3 is CASGLRGGYTF. As DNA, the CDR3 is TGTGCCAGCGGCCTCAGGGGTGGCTACACCTTC.